This TCR beta chain came from a study of T-cell reconstitution after alpha-beta-depleted transplantation in children. In its sample, this clonotype was seen many times. The CDR3 is 12 amino acids. CDR1 is SGHTA, CDR2 FQGNSA, per germline. V lost 2 bases to trimming and J lost 5 bases, with 7 bases between them. Library preparation (for TCRbeta) was performed with unique molecular identifiers. TCRdb passed the PCR reads through MiXCR, listing each CDR3 protein once. Of about 460,000 distinct CDR3 sequences detected, around 13% appear once; the ten largest clones hold about 5.6%. The TCR was taken from a human donor who donated a stem cell graft to a child with combined immunodeficiency. This sequence joins TRBV7-2 and TRBJ2-7; D is ambiguous. The material was PBMCs from the stem cell graft donor, obtained from the stem cell graft. DNA for the CDR3: TGTGCCAGCAGCTTACTAAGCCACGAGCAGTACTTC. Its protein is CASSLLSHEQYF.